This passage covers 14 T cell receptor beta chains from one sample sequenced in a study of CD8+ T cells in alopecia areata. Extracted from the samples, RNA was reverse transcribed into cDNA to serve as the sequencing template. Sequencing used immunoSEQ multiplex PCR; TCRdb keeps in-frame clones, though not all of them. This repertoire holds around 100,000 clones, and none appear only once. The specimen was lesional skin. The receptors stem from a C3H/HeJ mouse with alopecia areata. MHC haplotype here: H2-k.

A remark on this clone: The genes and germline here are from mouse. The read halts 4 residues ahead of the CDR3 end, with the missing end drawn from the germline J gene. V gene TRBV13-3 combines with J gene TRBJ2-7; TRBD1 aligns across 10 bases. The V gene's germline CDR1 is NNHDY and CDR2 SYVADS. The CDR3 consists of 15 residues. CDR3 sequence reads: CASSDAGTGDYEQYF. The DNA read from the CDR3 is TGTGCCAGCAGTGACGCCGGGACAGGGGATTAT.

The sample holds many counts of this clone. Any gene name here is a mouse gene name. The sequence runs out 4 residues before the end of the CDR3; the remainder is reconstructed from the germline J gene. V and J are TRBV13-3 and TRBJ2-7; 10 bases are shared with TRBD2. CDR3 length equals 15 residues. Germline V gene lookup returns CDR1 NNHDY and CDR2 SYVADS. V was clipped by 4 bases and J by 0 bases; unmatched bases: 4. The covered CDR3 bases are TGTGCCAGCAGTTCCCGACTGGGGGGCTCCTAT. Residues: CASSSRLGGSY. The full-length CDR3 reads as CASSSRLGGSYEQYF.

The sample holds many counts of this clone. Mouse gene names apply. The missing CDR3 end, 4 residues past where the read stops, is filled in from the germline J gene. The chain employs TRBV13-3 and TRBJ2-7; 7 bases agree with TRBD1. The germline gives CDR1 NNHDY, CDR2 SYVADS. The CDR3 consists of 13 residues. CDR3 sequence reads: CASSPGTAYEQYF. Incomplete CDR3 DNA: TGTGCCAGCAGCCCTGGGACAGCGTAT.

On this clone itself: The protein in this entry is translated from the DNA; at residue 13 it differs from the protein listed in TCRdb. Genes and germline are mouse. The read halts 3 residues ahead of the CDR3 end, with the missing end drawn from the germline J gene. V is TRBV1 and J is TRBJ1-3; 11 positions agree with TRBD1. Per germline, CDR1 NSQYPW and CDR2 LRSPGD (reference sequence). The ends lost 4 bases at V and 4 bases at J; junction bases unmatched: 6. The CDR3 runs to 16 residues. CDR3 bases read: TGCACCTGCAGTGGAGGACAGGGGGCGCGAGGAAATACG. Protein sequence: CTCSGGQGARGNT. The whole CDR3 sequence is CTCSGGQGARGNTLYF.

Concerning this clone itself: DNA and listed protein disagree at residue 10, so the protein shown here was translated from the DNA. Mouse names are used for the genes. The DNA read from the CDR3 is TGTGCCAGCAGTATAGGGACAGGGGGTACG. Its protein product is CASSIGTGGT. The complete CDR3 reads CASSIGTGGTLYF. The gene calls are TRBV19 and TRBJ1-3; 10 bases are shared with TRBD1. The read falls 3 residues short of the CDR3 end, and the missing part is taken from the germline J gene. The length of the CDR3 is 13 residues. The germline V gene encodes CDR1 FNHDT and CDR2 SITEND (reference sequence).

Only a few counts were recorded for this clone. Germline and genes: mouse. The read comes to an end 4 residues before the CDR3 does, leaving the germline J gene to fill in the end. This chain links TRBV1 with TRBJ1-4; 7 nucleotides match TRBD1. The V segment lost 0 bases and the J segment 3 bases; nucleotides outside the gene matches: 4. CDR3 size: 16 residues. Germline CDR1 NSQYPW, CDR2 LRSPGD (reference sequence). The CDR3 here is CTCSAERGRTNERLFF. CDR3 DNA, as far as it was read: TGCACCTGCAGTGCAGAAAGGGGGCGGACCAACGAA.

This clone was counted at least ten times. Germline and genes here are mouse. The sequenced CDR3 bases are TGTGCCAGCAGTCAACCGGGACAGGGGAGGGAC. This encodes CASSQPGQGRD. The CDR3, in full, reads CASSQPGQGRDTQYF. This rearrangement joins TRBV13-3 to TRBJ2-5, with 10 bases lining up with TRBD1. The read is 4 residues too short to cover the CDR3 end, so that end is filled in from the germline J gene. The CDR3 spans 15 residues. Germline CDR1 reads NNHDY; CDR2 reads SYVADS.

This clone has just a few counts. All gene names here are mouse names. The read halts 4 residues ahead of the CDR3 end, with the missing end drawn from the germline J gene. This chain connects TRBV5 to TRBJ2-1; 7 bases map to TRBD1. Germline CDR1 and CDR2: LGHNA and YNLKQL (reference sequence). The ends lost 0 bases at V and 5 bases at J; junction bases unmatched: 4. CDR3 size: 15 residues. CDR3 protein: CASSQEGQPDAEQFF. CDR3 bases read: TGTGCCAGCAGCCAAGAGGGACAGCCCGATGCT.

This clone has just a few counts. Mouse germline and gene names are used. The CDR3 goes on 4 residues after the read ends, and that part is filled in from the germline J gene. V gene TRBV1 combines with J gene TRBJ2-5; 7 nucleotides agree with TRBD1. Germline V gene sequence: CDR1 NSQYPW, CDR2 LRSPGD (reference sequence). This CDR3 spans 16 amino acids. The V and J ends lost 3 bases and 1 base, in that order; junction bases with no gene match: 7. CDR3 DNA, as far as it was read: TGCACCTGCAGTGCCCTCGACAGGGAGGACCAAGAC. Translated: CTCSALDREDQD. The whole CDR3 sequence is CTCSALDREDQDTQYF.

On this clone: The genes and germline here are from mouse. Read data end 4 residues before the CDR3 end; the end is taken from the germline J gene. This chain joins TRBV1 and TRBJ1-1, with 7 bases identical to TRBD1. J lost 0 bases, V lost 5 bases, and 6 bases had no gene match. CDR1 is NSQYPW and CDR2 is LRSPGD in the germline V gene (reference sequence). The CDR3 covers 15 residues. The CDR3 protein is CTCSWSDRPNTEVFF. The CDR3 DNA, read in part, is TGCACCTGCAGTTGGTCGGACAGGCCAAACACA.

About this clone: The germline and genes are mouse ones. The read finishes 4 residues shy of the CDR3 end, and the germline J gene is used to complete it. V gene TRBV1 combines with J gene TRBJ2-5, with 8 bases matching TRBD2. Trimming took 4 bases from V and 1 from J; bases not matched to a gene: 4. CDR1 NSQYPW and CDR2 LRSPGD come from the germline V gene (reference sequence). The CDR3 covers 15 residues. The chain's CDR3 is CTCSEDWGYQDTQYF. Partial CDR3 DNA: TGCACCTGCAGTGAAGACTGGGGCTACCAAGAC.

This clone was seen only a few times. Genes and germline come from the mouse. Coverage ceases 4 residues before the CDR3 finishes, and the germline J gene fills in the end. The chain couples TRBV12-1 to TRBJ2-3; a possible D gene is TRBD2 (6 bases). This CDR3 is 15 amino acids long. The V end was cut by 0 bases, the J end by 0 bases, with 9 bases between. Germline V gives CDR1 SGHSN, CDR2 HYEKVE. CDR3 DNA (partial): TGTGCCAGCTCTCTCGGGGGGTCTAGTGCAGAA. This codes for CASSLGGSSAE. The whole CDR3 protein reads CASSLGGSSAETLYF.

This clone turned up a few times. Any gene name here is a mouse gene name. With the read ending 4 residues before the CDR3 end, the germline J gene is used to fill in that end. The chain links TRBV19 to TRBJ1-4, with 11 positions matching TRBD1. The V and J ends lost 4 bases and 6 bases, in that order; junction bases with no gene match: 5. Per germline, CDR1 FNHDT and CDR2 SITEND (reference sequence). This CDR3 region has 15 residues. Incomplete CDR3 DNA: TGTGCCAGCAGTCCGGACAGGGGGCAGGACGAA. This gives the protein CASSPDRGQDE. The entire CDR3 sequence reads CASSPDRGQDERLFF.

On this clone itself: Genes here carry mouse names. The CDR3 end falls 4 residues outside the read, so it is completed with the germline J gene. V usage is TRBV13-3 and J usage is TRBJ1-4, with D maybe TRBD1 (6 bases). This CDR3 is 13 amino acids long. Germline CDR1 reads NNHDY; CDR2 reads SYVADS. This CDR3 reads CASRTGGRERLFF. The part of the CDR3 DNA that was read is TGTGCCAGCAGAACCGGGGGGCGCGAA.